This TCR beta chain was profiled in a study of blood T cells in healthy people across ages. The second PCR ran about 6 to 12 cycles with a sample-barcoded 5' primer and J-beta primers. In TCRdb, the 5' RACE reads were re-called with MiXCR into one record per CDR3 protein. Of 650,000 to 700,000 distinct CDR3 sequences in the sample, about 30% were seen once. At least ten counts were recorded for this clonotype. V shed 5 bases and J 7 bases; nucleotides not matched to a gene: 8. This CDR3 is 15 amino acids long. Germline V gene data show CDR1 as SEHNR and CDR2 as FQNEAQ (reference sequence). The sequence came from a woman older than 75 in good health. The sequenced sample consisted of blood. V usage is TRBV7-9 and J usage is TRBJ1-6; 7 positions agree with TRBD1. The CDR3 sequence is CASSRDRATNSPLHF. The CDR3 DNA reads as TGTGCCAGCAGCCGTGACAGGGCCACAAATTCACCCCTCCACTTT.